This T cell receptor (beta chain) was identified during a study of shared clonotypes between healthy human individuals. As concerns this clone: This same CDR3 is encoded by further DNA sequences in the sample.

With 5 bases removed from V and 3 bases from J, the gap between germline ends came to 8 bases. CDR3 length: 12 amino acids. Germline values: CDR1 SGHRS, CDR2 YFSETQ. Assay used: immunoSEQ multiplex PCR; TCRdb lists only in-frame clones, some missing. Of hundreds of thousands of clones listed, about 74% are singletons. The sample taken for sequencing was memory CD4+ T cells sorted from blood. As to subset: CD45RA-negative fraction. The receptor was derived from a woman aged 25 to 45 in good health. The chain is built from TRBV5-1 and TRBJ1-1; D is perhaps TRBD1 (5 bases). DNA for the CDR3: TGCGCCAGCAGTCTGGGGGACACTGAAGCTTTCTTT. Protein product: CASSLGDTEAFF.